This T cell receptor beta chain was identified in a study of beta chain features in type 1 diabetes. Points from the study as a whole: HLA influence on TCRB rearrangement stayed unresolved here. Individuals with type 1 diabetes displayed fewer insertions and more deletions at VDJ junctions. Among patients with Type 1 diabetes, TCRB CDR3s were moderately but significantly shorter in every one of the four CD4+ subsets.

As regards this clone: What it binds is not known.

Based on CD45RO/CCR7/CD25/CD127/CD95/CD27, CD4+ regulatory, stem cell-like memory, naive and central memory cells were sorted. The V gene end was trimmed by 7 bases and the J gene end by 7 bases; junction bases not matched to a gene: 9. The CDR3 is 13 residues long. CDR1 and CDR2 (germline): SQVTM, ANQGSEA. Sequencing targeted expressed TCRB transcripts, as all isolated RNA had been reverse transcribed. Mean read depth for naive, central memory and regulatory T cell samples was approximately 3.57 million reads. Produced via immunoSEQ multiplex PCR; TCRdb's table is partial and in-frame only. The sample includes about 400,000 clones, roughly an eighth of them seen just once.

Source material: naive CD4+ T cells from blood. The origin of this receptor is a woman aged 18 to 35 with type 1 diabetes. The rearrangement uses TRBV29-1 and TRBJ2-4; 8 bases map to TRBD1. The CDR3 is CSAVGTGGNIQYF. The CDR3 DNA reads TGCAGCGCCGTTGGGACAGGAGGGAACATTCAGTACTTC.